This T cell receptor (beta chain) originates from a study of cytomegalovirus exposure and HLA in healthy donors. The PCR contained 60 Vbeta and 13 Jbeta primers. The method was immunoSEQ multiplex PCR; TCRdb's version includes in-frame clones alone and lacks a portion of them. The sample yields roughly 53,000 clones, of which the top ten take up 9.5% to 15%. The germline CDR1 and CDR2 sequences are SGHVS and FNYEAQ. CDR3 length: 16 residues. The V gene end was trimmed by 3 bases and the J gene end by 1 base; junction bases not matched to a gene: 6. General study findings and limits: A later analysis reportedly found fewer N-insertions in an Asian-associated ancestry cluster than the roughly 680-donor mean. Researchers had no immune exposure information except CMV serostatus available. The authors later found HLA-associated TCR beta chains more clonally expanded than equally common others.

With regard to this clone: The antigen is not known.

Sequencing was performed on PBMCs. This sequence originates from a man younger than 35 in good health and CMV-seropositive. This chain links TRBV7-6 with TRBJ2-3, with TRBD1 matching 8 bases. CDR3 in amino acids: CASSLDREFGTDTQYF. CDR3 nucleotide sequence: TGTGCCAGCAGCTTGGACAGGGAGTTTGGCACAGATACGCAGTATTTT. The full variable domain, its missing parts supplied by reference TRBV7-6 and TRBJ2-3, is GAGVSQSPRYKVTKRGQDVALRCDPISGHVSLYWYRQALGQGPEFLTYFNYEAQQDKSGLPNDRFSAERPEGSISTLTIQRTEQRDSAMYRCASSLDREFGTDTQYFGPGTRLTVL.